This TCR beta chain was captured by sequencing in a study of shared clonotypes between healthy human individuals. General observations from the study: The study's rarefaction showed incomplete sorted-subset sequencing despite large depth.

An assay was performed, and its level was deep. Data came from immunoSEQ multiplex PCR; TCRdb stores just in-frame clones and leaves some out. Here the sample spans hundreds of thousands of clones, roughly 95% being singletons. Of note for this clone: The target antigen is unknown.

Naive CD8 cells, CD45RO-negative and positively selected for CCR7, excluded terminally differentiated effector memory CD45RA+ cells. Healthy adults negative for HIV, lacking recent acute infections or vaccinations, served as donors. CDR1 and CDR2 from the germline V gene are MNHEY and SMNVEV (reference sequence). Trimming pared 3 bases from V and 5 bases from J, leaving 5 bases between. The CDR3 is made up of 12 amino acids. The sequence derives from a woman under 40 in good health. The chain carries TRBV27 and TRBJ1-5; D call uncertain. Source material: naive CD8+ T cells sorted from blood. The CDR3 nucleotides read TGTGCCAGCAGTTTTATAGATCAGCCCCAGCATTTT. Protein sequence: CASSFIDQPQHF.